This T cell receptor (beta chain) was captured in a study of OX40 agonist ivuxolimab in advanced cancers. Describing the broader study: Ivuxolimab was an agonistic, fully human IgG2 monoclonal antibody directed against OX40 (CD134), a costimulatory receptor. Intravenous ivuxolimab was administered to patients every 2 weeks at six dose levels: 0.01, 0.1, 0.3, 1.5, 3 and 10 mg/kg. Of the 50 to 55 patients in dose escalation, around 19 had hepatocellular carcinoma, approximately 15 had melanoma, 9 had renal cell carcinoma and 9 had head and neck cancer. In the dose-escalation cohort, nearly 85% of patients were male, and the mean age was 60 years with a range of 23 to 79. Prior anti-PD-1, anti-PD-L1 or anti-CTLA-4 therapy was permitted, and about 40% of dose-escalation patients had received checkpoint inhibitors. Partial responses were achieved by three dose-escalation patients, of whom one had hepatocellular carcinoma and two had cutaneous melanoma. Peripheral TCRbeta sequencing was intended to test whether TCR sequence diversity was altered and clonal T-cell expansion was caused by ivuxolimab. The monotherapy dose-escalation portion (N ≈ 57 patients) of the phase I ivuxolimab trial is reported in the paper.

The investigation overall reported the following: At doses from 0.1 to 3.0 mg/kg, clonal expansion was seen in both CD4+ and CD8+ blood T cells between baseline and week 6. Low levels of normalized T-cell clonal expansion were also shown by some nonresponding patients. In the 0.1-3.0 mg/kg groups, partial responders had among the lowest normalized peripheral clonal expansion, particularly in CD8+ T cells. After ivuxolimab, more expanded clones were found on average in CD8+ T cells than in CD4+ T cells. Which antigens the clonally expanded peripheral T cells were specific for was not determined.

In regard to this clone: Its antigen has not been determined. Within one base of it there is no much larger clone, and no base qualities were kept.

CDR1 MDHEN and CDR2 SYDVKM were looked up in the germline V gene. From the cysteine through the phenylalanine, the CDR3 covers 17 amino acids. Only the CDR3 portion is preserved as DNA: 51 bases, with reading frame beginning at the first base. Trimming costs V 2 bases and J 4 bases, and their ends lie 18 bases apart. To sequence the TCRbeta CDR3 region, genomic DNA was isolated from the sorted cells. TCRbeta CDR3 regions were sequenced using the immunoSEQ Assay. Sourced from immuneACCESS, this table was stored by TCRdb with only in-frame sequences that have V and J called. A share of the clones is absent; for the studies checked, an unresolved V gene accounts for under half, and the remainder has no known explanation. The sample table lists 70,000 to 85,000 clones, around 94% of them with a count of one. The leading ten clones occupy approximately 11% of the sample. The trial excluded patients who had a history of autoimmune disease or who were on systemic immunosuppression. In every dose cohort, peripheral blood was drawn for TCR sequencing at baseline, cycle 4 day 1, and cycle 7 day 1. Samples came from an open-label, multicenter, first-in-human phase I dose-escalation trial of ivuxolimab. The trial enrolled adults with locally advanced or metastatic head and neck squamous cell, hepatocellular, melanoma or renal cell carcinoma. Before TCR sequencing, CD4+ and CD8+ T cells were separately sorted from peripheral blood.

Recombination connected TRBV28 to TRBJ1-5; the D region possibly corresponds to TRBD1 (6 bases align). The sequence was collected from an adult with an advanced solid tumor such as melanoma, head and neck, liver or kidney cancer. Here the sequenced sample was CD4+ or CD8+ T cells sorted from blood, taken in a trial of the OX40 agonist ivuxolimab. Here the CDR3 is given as CASSLEGGAPINQPQHF. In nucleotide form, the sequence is TGTGCCAGCAGTTTAGAAGGGGGGGCCCCGATAAATCAGCCCCAGCATTTT.